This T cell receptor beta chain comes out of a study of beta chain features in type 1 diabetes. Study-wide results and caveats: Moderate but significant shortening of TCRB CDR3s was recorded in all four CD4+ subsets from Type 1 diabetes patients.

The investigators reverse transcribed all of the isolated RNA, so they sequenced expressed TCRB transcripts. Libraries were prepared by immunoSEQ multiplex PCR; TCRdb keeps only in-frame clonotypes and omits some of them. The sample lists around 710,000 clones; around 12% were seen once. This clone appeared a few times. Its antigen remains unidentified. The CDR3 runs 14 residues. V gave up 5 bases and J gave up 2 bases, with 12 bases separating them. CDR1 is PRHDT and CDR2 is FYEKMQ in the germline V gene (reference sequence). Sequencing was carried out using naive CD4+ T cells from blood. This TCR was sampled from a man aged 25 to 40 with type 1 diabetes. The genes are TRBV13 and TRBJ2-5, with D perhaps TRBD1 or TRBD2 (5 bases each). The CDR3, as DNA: TGTGCCAGCAGCCCAGAGGGGCCTCAAGAGACCCAGTACTTC. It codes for CASSPEGPQETQYF.